A selection of T cell receptor beta chains follows, all from one sample in a study of immune heterogeneity within non-small cell lung tumors. TCRdb re-called the multiplex PCR reads through MiXCR, storing one row per CDR3 protein. Of 7,500 to 10,000 distinct CDR3 sequences listed, roughly a third were seen once; the top ten hold 11%. Input material: lung tumor tissue. The source of these receptors is a man aged 55-75 years with non-small cell lung cancer. Each CDR3 is given with its conserved first and last residue. The D gene is left open where the match is weak. Clone size is shown for a subset of rows, as once, few, many or a class of expanded clone.

d_call clone_size j_call v_call cdr3_nt cdr3_aa
NA NA TRBJ1-1 TRBV5-8 TGTGCCAGCAGCTTAGGGGGACCCTTAGCTTTCTTT CASSLGGPLAFF
NA many TRBJ1-4 TRBV12-3/TRBV12-4 TGTGCCAGCACCAGGCCCCCTAATGAAAAACTGTTTTTT CASTRPPNEKLFF
TRBD2 NA TRBJ2-2 TRBV4-3 TGCGCCAGCAGCCACTTCGGGCTAGCGGGTAACACCGGGGAGCTGTTTTTT CASSHFGLAGNTGELFF
NA NA TRBJ2-7 TRBV6-1 TGTGCCAGCAGAATGGACAACTACGAGCAGTACTTC CASRMDNYEQYF
TRBD1 medium-sized TRBJ1-2 TRBV11-3 TGTGCCAGCAGCCCCAGGACAGGGTATGGCTACACCTTC CASSPRTGYGYTF
NA medium-sized TRBJ2-7 TRBV30 TGTGCCTGGAGTGTACAGAGGACCGAGCAGTACTTC CAWSVQRTEQYF
NA NA TRBJ2-7 TRBV5-4 TGTGCCAGCAGCTTGAACTCTTACGAGCAGTGCTTC CASSLNSYEQCF
NA NA TRBJ1-5 TRBV25-1 TGTGCCAGCAGTGGACAGGACGGTATCCGCAATCAGCCCCAGCATTTT CASSGQDGIRNQPQHF
TRBD2 medium-sized TRBJ2-1 TRBV11-3 TGTGCCAGCACTGGCACTAGCGGGAGTCGAAGCTCCTACAATGAGCAGTTCTTC CASTGTSGSRSSYNEQFF
NA few TRBJ1-6 TRBV3-1 TGTGCCAGCAGCCAAGACGGGGGAACATGGTCACCCCTCCACTTT CASSQDGGTWSPLHF
NA NA TRBJ1-2 TRBV12-3/TRBV12-4 TGTGCCAGCAGCCCAAGTAGGGTGGAGGCTGGCTACACCTTC CASSPSRVEAGYTF
TRBD2 NA TRBJ2-7 TRBV30 TGTGCCTGGAGTGGGGCGACTAGCGGGAGGCCCCTGAGCTTC CAWSGATSGRPLSF
TRBD2 few TRBJ2-2 TRBV2 TGTGCCAGCAGCATGAGCGGGAGGAACACCGGGGAGCTGTTTTTT CASSMSGRNTGELFF
TRBD1 once TRBJ2-2 TRBV20-1 TGCAGTGCTAGAGGCTCTTTTACGGACAGGGGCAAAGGCACCGGGGAGCTGTTTTTT CSARGSFTDRGKGTGELFF
TRBD2 medium-sized TRBJ2-7 TRBV7-8 TGTGCCAGCAGCAGGACTAGCGGGAGTCAATTTCTCTACGAGCAGTACTTC CASSRTSGSQFLYEQYF
NA NA TRBJ2-2 TRBV3-1 TGTGCCAGCAGCCAAAACGGAGGGGGGACCGGGAAGCTGTTTTTT CASSQNGGGTGKLFF
NA many TRBJ2-1 TRBV28 TGTGCCAGCCATCTAACAGGCGGAGAGCAGTTCTTC CASHLTGGEQFF
NA NA TRBJ2-1 TRBV6-4 TGTGCCAGCAGTGGGATAGCGACGGATGAGCAGTTCTTC CASSGIATDEQFF
NA medium-sized TRBJ2-2 TRBV6-2/TRBV6-3 TGTGCCAGCAGTTCATCCTCATACACCGGGGAGCTGTTTTTT CASSSSSYTGELFF
TRBD2 many TRBJ2-3 TRBV5-4 TGTGCCAGCAGCGCCACTAGCGGGGTCACGGATACGCAGTATTTT CASSATSGVTDTQYF
NA NA TRBJ2-7 TRBV19 TGTGCCGGTAGTATTAAGGACAGCTCCTACGAGCAGTACTTC CAGSIKDSSYEQYF
NA medium-sized TRBJ2-2 TRBV9 TGTGCCAGCAGCGTAGGGGGCACCGGGGAGCTGTTTTTT CASSVGGTGELFF
NA many TRBJ1-1 TRBV6-1 TGTGCCAGCAGTGAAACCTCCTTCAGGAACACTGAAGCTTTCTTT CASSETSFRNTEAFF
NA many TRBJ2-5 TRBV24-1 TGTGCCACCAGTGATCCCCTGGGGAGGGGGGTTGGACAGTACTTC CATSDPLGRGVGQYF
TRBD1 many TRBJ1-1 TRBV20-1 TGCAGTGCTAGACCGGGACAGCTGATGAACACTGAAGCTTTCTTT CSARPGQLMNTEAFF
NA many TRBJ2-6 TRBV18 TGTGCCAGCTCACCAGATTTCGGCAGGGGAGCGTCTGGGGCCAACGTCCTGACTTTC CASSPDFGRGASGANVLTF